The 22 T cell receptor beta chains in this list originate from one sample, sequenced in a study of lung T cells in sarcoidosis with Löfgren's syndrome. Each CDR3 protein is one row after TCRdb ran MiXCR on the reads. In the table there are about 63,000 distinct CDR3 sequences, 21% of which are singletons. Sequences were obtained from CD4+ T cells from PBMCs. These receptors were collected from a human donor with sarcoidosis (Löfgren's syndrome or another form), or a control subject (not recorded which).

At least ten counts were recorded for this clonotype. The chain carries TRBV20-1 and TRBJ1-2, with a weak D call TRBD1 (6 bases). The V gene's germline CDR1 is DFQATT and CDR2 SNEGSKA (reference sequence). CDR3 length: 13 amino acids. The V end lost 5 bases, the J end lost 4 bases, and 14 bases lay between the germline ends. CDR3 amino acids: CSAHAGGGYGYTF. The CDR3 DNA follows: TGCAGTGCTCATGCCGGGGGCGGCTATGGCTACACCTTC.

With regard to this clonotype: This may stem from a read error, because a much larger clone lies one nucleotide away. The J gene is TRBJ2-1, the V gene TRBV19; 7 bases are a match to TRBD2. Losses at the gene ends were 7 bases for V and 9 bases for J; bases not matched to a gene: 21. The germline V gene has CDR1 LNHDA and CDR2 SQIVND (reference sequence). The CDR3 is 17 residues long. The CDR3 DNA reads as TGTGCCAGTACCCCTGGGGGGGGGTCGGGACTATCATCTGAGCAGTTCTTC. Encoded protein: CASTPGGGSGLSSEQFF. Full variable domain (rest looked up from reference TRBV19 and TRBJ2-1): DGGITQSPKYLFRKEGQNVTLSCEQNLNHDAMYWYRQDPGQGLRLIYYSQIVNDFQKGDIAEGYSVSREKKESFPLTVTSAQKNPTAFYLCASTPGGGSGLSSEQFFGPGTRLTVL.

This clonotype was observed a single time. This may stem from a read error, because a much larger clone lies one nucleotide away. The J gene is TRBJ1-1, the V gene TRBV3-1; D not certain. The CDR3 spans 12 residues. The germline CDR1 and CDR2 sequences are LGHDT and YNNKEL (reference sequence). V shed 2 bases and J shed 1 base, with 2 bases lying between them. CDR3 nucleotides: TGTGCCAGCAGCCAAACGAACACTGAAGCTTTCTTT. Its translation: CASSQTNTEAFF.

This clonotype showed up just a few times. The chain couples TRBV12-3 or TRBV12-4 to TRBJ2-7, with a weak D call TRBD1 (6 bases). The CDR3 spans 12 residues. The ends were cut back, 1 base at V and 6 bases at J, with 7 bases in the middle. CDR3 DNA: TGTGCCAGCAGTTTAGAAGGGGGCGAGCAGTACGTC. Protein sequence: CASSLEGGEQYV.

This clonotype was counted ten times or more. This chain connects TRBV11-2 to TRBJ2-7, with D possibly matching TRBD1 (5 bases). The CDR3 spans 13 residues. CDR1 is SGHAT, CDR2 FQNNGV, per germline. The V gene lost 5 bases and the J gene lost 4 bases, with 12 bases spanning the gap. The CDR3 here is CASSRQGRYEQYV. CDR3 nucleotide sequence: TGTGCCAGCAGCCGCCAGGGAAGATACGAGCAGTACGTC.

The rearrangement joins TRBV7-9 to TRBJ2-7; 12 positions match TRBD1. The CDR3 spans 18 residues. The V segment lost 4 bases and the J segment 4 bases; nucleotides outside the gene matches: 14. Germline V lookup: CDR1 SEHNR, CDR2 FQNEAQ (reference sequence). The CDR3 here is CASSSQSYRDRGQYEQYF. The CDR3 nucleotides read TGTGCCAGCAGCTCGCAATCGTACCGGGACAGGGGGCAGTACGAGCAGTACTTC.

This clonotype was observed a handful of times. The rearrangement uses TRBV3-1 and TRBJ2-1, with a weak D call TRBD2 (6 bases). The CDR3 extends over 16 amino acids. The V end lost 0 bases, the J end lost 5 bases, and 14 bases lay between the germline ends. Per germline, CDR1 LGHDT and CDR2 YNNKEL (reference sequence). The CDR3 loop reads CASSQDRRLVNNEQFF. The CDR3 nucleotides read TGTGCCAGCAGCCAAGATCGTCGACTAGTCAACAATGAGCAGTTCTTC.

In its sample, this clonotype was seen many times. The rearrangement uses TRBV28 and TRBJ2-7; 11 nucleotides align to TRBD2. V was pared by 9 bases and J by 2 bases, with 12 bases of the junction left unmatched. Germline CDR1 and CDR2: MDHEN and SYDVKM. CDR3 length: 16 residues. The CDR3 nucleotides are TGTGCCAGTTCCCTTCGTACGACTAGCGGGACCTACGAGCAGTACTTC. Amino acid sequence: CASSLRTTSGTYEQYF.

This clonotype came up many times. The rearrangement links TRBV28 to TRBJ1-1; weak D call: TRBD1 (6 bases). The CDR3 totals 17 residues. The V gene's germline CDR1 is MDHEN and CDR2 SYDVKM. Trimming shortened V by 7 bases and J by 1 base, and 22 bases separated the two germline ends. CDR3 sequence reads: CASTMGGASSRNTEAFF. As DNA, the CDR3 is TGTGCCAGCACCATGGGGGGGGCCTCATCACGGAACACTGAAGCTTTCTTT.

In this sample, this clonotype turned up many times. The chain couples TRBV20-1 to TRBJ1-5; D call uncertain. Germline V lookup: CDR1 DFQATT, CDR2 SNEGSKA (reference sequence). The V end lost 2 bases, the J end lost 5 bases, and 16 bases lay between the germline ends. This CDR3 is 15 amino acids long. CDR3 region: CSARRVGHFDQPQHF. The CDR3 bases are TGCAGTGCTAGAAGGGTAGGCCATTTCGATCAGCCCCAGCATTTT.

This clonotype has ten or more counts. The V and J genes are TRBV28 and TRBJ2-5; 11 nucleotides agree with TRBD2. From germline, CDR1 is MDHEN and CDR2 SYDVKM. This CDR3 has 16 amino acids. With V trimmed by 2 bases and J by 4 bases, 6 bases remained unmatched. CDR3 region: CASSLATSGARETQYF. In DNA form, the CDR3 reads TGTGCCAGCAGTTTAGCGACTAGCGGGGCTAGAGAGACCCAGTACTTC.

In this sample, this clonotype turned up many times. The chain carries TRBV7-2 and TRBJ2-1; D ambiguous. V lost 5 bases, J lost 6 bases, and 14 bases lay in between. The CDR3 loop spans 14 amino acids. Germline lookup yields CDR1 SGHTA and CDR2 FQGNSA. The CDR3 DNA reads as TGTGCCAGCAGCCCGAGGACGGGCCGCAATGAGCAGTTCTTC. It specifies CASSPRTGRNEQFF. The whole variable domain, remainder taken from reference TRBV7-2 and TRBJ2-1, is GAGVSQSPSNKVTEKGKDVELRCDPISGHTALYWYRQSLGQGLEFLIYFQGNSAPDKSGLPSDRFSAERTGGSVSTLTIQRTQQEDSAVYLCASSPRTGRNEQFFGPGTRLTVL.

By frequency in the sample, this clonotype is medium-sized. This chain joins TRBV20-1 and TRBJ1-1, with TRBD1 as a possible D gene (6 bases). This CDR3 comprises 13 residues. V lost 4 bases and J 0 bases, leaving 9 bases between the germline ends. Germline V CDR1 and CDR2: DFQATT, SNEGSKA (reference sequence). The CDR3 DNA reads as TGCAGTGCTAACAGGGAAATGAACACTGAAGCTTTCTTT. Protein sequence: CSANREMNTEAFF.

This clonotype was recorded many times. The chain combines TRBV28 with TRBJ2-7; D possibly corresponds to TRBD1 (5 bases). Germline V CDR1 and CDR2: MDHEN, SYDVKM. The V end was cut by 3 bases, the J end by 0 bases, with 12 bases between. The CDR3 length is 15 residues. The CDR3 DNA follows: TGTGCCAGCAGTTTCCCCCAGGGATCCTCCTACGAGCAGTACTTC. Translated, it gives CASSFPQGSSYEQYF.

The chain has TRBV28 and TRBJ1-4; D is undetermined. CDR1 is MDHEN and CDR2 is SYDVKM in the germline V gene. V gave up 2 bases and J gave up 0 bases, with 13 bases separating them. CDR3 size: 17 residues. The CDR3 DNA follows: TGTGCCAGCAGTTTAGGGCCAGGCACTACAACTAATGAAAAACTGTTTTTT. Amino acid sequence: CASSLGPGTTTNEKLFF.

This clonotype was detected many times. Mismatch with germline at one junction end may stem from a read error. The gene calls are TRBV20-1 and TRBJ2-5; possibly TRBD1 for D (6 bases). The CDR3 is 14 residues long. Germline V lookup: CDR1 DFQATT, CDR2 SNEGSKA (reference sequence). The DNA for the CDR3 is TGCAGTGCTAGAGATCGCACAGGGTGGGAGACCCAGGGTTTC. Translating gives CSARDRTGWETQGF.

There are many counts of this clonotype. The chain couples TRBV10-3 to TRBJ2-7, with 8 positions matching TRBD2. This CDR3 has 13 amino acids. With V trimmed by 5 bases and J by 4 bases, 4 bases remained unmatched. The germline gives CDR1 ENHRY, CDR2 SYGVKD. This CDR3 reads CAISLGGVYEQYF. Written as DNA, the CDR3 is TGTGCCATCAGTCTCGGGGGGGTATACGAGCAGTACTTC.

On this clonotype itself: This likely comes from a read error, as the CDR3 has no conserved phenylalanine or tryptophan at its end. The genes are TRBV27 and TRBJ2-5; D tentatively reads TRBD1 or TRBD2 (6 bases each). This CDR3 spans 14 amino acids. Trimming removed 5 bases at V and 5 bases at J, with 15 bases between. Germline-derived CDR1 and CDR2 are MNHEY and SMNVEV (reference sequence). The CDR3 is CASSTRGPQETQYS. As DNA, the CDR3 is TGTGCCAGCAGTACCCGGGGGCCGCAGGAGACCCAGTACTCC.

At least ten counts were recorded for this clonotype. The rearrangement joins TRBV25-1 to TRBJ2-3; D is perhaps TRBD1 (5 bases). This CDR3 spans 12 amino acids. Trimming shortened V by 6 bases and J by 2 bases, and 6 bases separated the two germline ends. Germline V lookup: CDR1 MGHDK, CDR2 SYGVNS. The CDR3 reads CASRDTTDTQYF. Written as DNA, the CDR3 is TGTGCCAGCAGGGACACCACAGATACGCAGTATTTT.

The chain is built from TRBV12-5 and TRBJ2-3; D is ambiguous. CDR1 and CDR2 (germline): LGHNT, FRNRAP. The CDR3 has 12 amino acids. Trimming took off 6 bases at V and 6 bases at J, with 10 bases between the two ends. The CDR3 bases are TGTGCTAGTGGATCCCCTGGCGATACGCAGTATTTT. Translating it yields CASGSPGDTQYF.

A remark on this clonotype: Just one base apart from a much larger clone, this may be a read error. The rearrangement links TRBV7-9 to TRBJ2-1; no reliable D call. The germline V gene encodes CDR1 SEHNR and CDR2 FQNEAQ (reference sequence). CDR3 length equals 11 residues. This CDR3 reads CASSTRNGQFF. The DNA of the CDR3 is TGTGCCAGCAGCACACGTAATGGGCAGTTCTTC.

This clonotype appeared many times. V and J are TRBV4-1 and TRBJ1-6; D not certain. CDR3 length: 13 residues. Per the germline V gene, CDR1 is MGHRA and CDR2 is YSYEKL. The V end was cut by 1 base, the J end by 16 bases, with 14 bases between. Here the CDR3 reads CASSQVVPSDLHF. The CDR3 nucleotides are TGCGCCAGCAGCCAAGTTGTCCCTTCAGATCTCCACTTT.